This TCR beta chain was recovered during a study of post-analysis software for immune sequencing data. Study-wide context: Included among the disease courses, which were recorded for the cohort, were relapsing-remitting, secondary progressive and progressive-relapsing multiple sclerosis. Study-level findings and limits: When patients were compared with controls, about 5 TRBV segments were more frequent, TRBV5-6, TRBV5-1 and TRBV20-1 among them. Multiple sclerosis patients showed significantly lower normalized Chao1 diversity than controls did.

The CDR3 loop spans 12 amino acids. V gave up 5 bases and J gave up 7 bases, with 12 bases separating them. Germline V gives CDR1 DFQATT, CDR2 SNEGSKA (reference sequence). This clonotype was picked up a small number of times. Its target is not known. cDNA libraries of TCR beta carried unique molecular identifiers. T cells numbering about 0.9 to 11 million gave rise to a few hundred thousand cDNA molecules. Using its own MiXCR run on the PCR reads, TCRdb lists one record per CDR3 protein. Altogether 700,000 to 800,000 distinct CDR3 sequences are present, 25% to 30% being singletons, with the ten largest covering around 0.56%.

Sample: blood. The source of this sequence is a girl under 18 with multiple sclerosis. J is TRBJ2-1 and V is TRBV20-1; weak D call: TRBD2 (6 bases). CDR3 residues: CSAPGVGNEQFF. Written as DNA, the CDR3 is TGCAGTGCTCCGGGGGTGGGTAATGAGCAGTTCTTC.